The 19 T cell receptor beta chains reported below all come from one sample, sequenced in a study of cytomegalovirus exposure and HLA in healthy donors. The table came from immunoSEQ multiplex PCR; TCRdb's copy has only in-frame clones and leaves some out. The profile shows roughly 60,000 clones, around 90% of them singletons. What was sequenced was PBMCs. All receptors come from a woman between 18 and 29 years old in good health and CMV-seronegative.

The chain joins TRBV7-9 to TRBJ1-1; 9 bases line up with TRBD1. Germline CDR1 and CDR2: SEHNR and FQNEAQ (reference sequence). The CDR3 runs 14 residues. V lost 5 bases and J lost 4; bases outside the gene matches: 5. The CDR3 coding sequence is TGTGCCAGCAGCCTACAGGGGGCCGGCACTGAAGCTTTCTTT. It codes for CASSLQGAGTEAFF.

This clone has just one count. This sequence joins TRBV4-1 and TRBJ1-1; TRBD1 aligns across 10 bases. CDR3 size: 16 residues. Per the germline V gene, CDR1 is MGHRA and CDR2 is YSYEKL. V gave up 5 bases and J gave up 4 bases; unmatched junction bases: 10. CDR3 sequence: CASSYSPGQGRTEAFF. The CDR3 DNA is TGCGCCAGCAGCTACTCGCCGGGACAGGGGCGCACTGAAGCTTTCTTT.

V gene TRBV19 combines with J gene TRBJ1-1; 11 bases map to TRBD1. The CDR3 contains 15 residues. Germline values: CDR1 LNHDA, CDR2 SQIVND (reference sequence). Trimming cost V 3 bases and J 6 bases; bases outside gene matches: 6. The CDR3 loop is CASSIWTGGWAEAFF. In nucleotides, the CDR3 is TGTGCCAGTAGTATCTGGACAGGGGGCTGGGCTGAAGCTTTCTTT.

This clone was seen only once. The chain is built from TRBV11-3 and TRBJ1-6; D uncertain. The CDR3 is made up of 20 amino acids. The V gene's germline CDR1 is SGHNT and CDR2 YENEEA. V was clipped by 5 bases and J by 0 bases, with 23 bases between them. CDR3 nucleotide sequence: TGTGCCAGCAGCCCAACTGCCCGGACTAAACTTAGCTCCTATAATTCACCCCTCCACTTT. Translation gives CASSPTARTKLSSYNSPLHF.

V usage is TRBV7-2 and J usage is TRBJ1-5, with a possible D match to TRBD1 (5 bases). The germline V gene encodes CDR1 SGHTA and CDR2 FQGNSA. V was cut by 2 bases and J by 0 bases, with 8 bases left in between. The CDR3 is 15 residues long. CDR3 DNA sequence: TGTGCCAGCAGCTTATGGGGGGATAGCAATCAGCCCCAGCATTTT. Its protein is CASSLWGDSNQPQHF.

CDR3 nucleotides: TGCAGCGTGTACCTGCGGGGGCAGGAGGCTGAAGCTTTCTTT. Translating gives CSVYLRGQEAEAFF. The V call is TRBV29-1, the J call TRBJ1-1, with D possibly being TRBD1 (6 bases). Germline CDR1 is SQVTM and CDR2 is ANQGSEA. Trimming left V 6 bases short and J 6 bases short, with 20 bases between. The CDR3 extends over 14 amino acids.

The V gene is TRBV19, the J gene TRBJ2-6, with 8 bases that match TRBD1. Germline lookup yields CDR1 LNHDA and CDR2 SQIVND (reference sequence). The CDR3 length is 15 residues. J was trimmed by 2 bases and V by 6 bases; bases with no gene match: 3. The CDR3 spells CASRGQAAGANVLTF. The CDR3 DNA is TGTGCCAGTAGGGGACAGGCCGCTGGGGCCAACGTCCTGACTTTC. The entire variable domain, with the rest obtained from reference TRBV19 and TRBJ2-6, is as follows: DGGITQSPKYLFRKEGQNVTLSCEQNLNHDAMYWYRQDPGQGLRLIYYSQIVNDFQKGDIAEGYSVSREKKESFPLTVTSAQKNPTAFYLCASRGQAAGANVLTFGAGSRLTVL.

V gene TRBV27 combines with J gene TRBJ1-5; 7 bases are a match to TRBD1. CDR1 and CDR2 from the germline V gene are MNHEY and SMNVEV (reference sequence). V was clipped by 2 bases and J by 6 bases; unmatched bases: 4. The CDR3 length is 14 residues. The CDR3 reads CASSLRQGGQPQHF. The CDR3 DNA is TGTGCCAGCAGTTTACGACAGGGAGGTCAGCCCCAGCATTTT.

J is TRBJ2-5 and V is TRBV29-1, with unresolved D. Trimming shortened V by 2 bases and J by 3 bases, and 13 bases separated the two germline ends. There are 14 residues in the CDR3. Germline CDR1 SQVTM, CDR2 ANQGSEA. The CDR3 loop is CSVEPAVAEETQYF. The DNA of the CDR3 is TGCAGCGTTGAACCCGCCGTCGCAGAAGAGACCCAGTACTTC.

J is TRBJ1-2 and V is TRBV9; D is unclear. In germline, CDR1 is SGDLS, CDR2 YYNGEE. The V end lost 7 bases, the J end lost 3 bases, and 16 bases lay between the germline ends. The length of the CDR3 is 14 residues. The CDR3 reads CASGRGRSHYGYTF. The CDR3 nucleotides are TGTGCCAGCGGGAGAGGGAGATCCCACTATGGCTACACCTTC.

This chain joins TRBV12-1 and TRBJ1-2. TRBV12-1 is a listed pseudogene. The CDR3 runs to 16 residues. The DNA of the CDR3 is TGTGCCAGCAGCAGGATTCATGACCTATCGGGCTATGGCTACACCTTC. It is translated as CASSRIHDLSGYGYTF.

V gene TRBV6-6 combines with J gene TRBJ2-3, with D possibly TRBD1 on 6 matching bases. CDR1 MNHNY and CDR2 SVGAGI come from the germline V gene (reference sequence). This CDR3 has 14 residues. The V and J ends lost 5 bases and 2 bases respectively, with 11 bases between them. The CDR3 sequence: CASSTTGITDTQYF. CDR3 nucleotide sequence: TGTGCCAGCAGTACTACAGGGATCACAGATACGCAGTATTTT.

The chain uses TRBV6-1 and TRBJ2-5; TRBD2 matches at 8 bases. CDR1 MNHNS and CDR2 SASEGT come from the germline V gene. The CDR3 sequence is 15 residues long. V gave up 5 bases and J gave up 3 bases; unmatched junction bases: 8. The CDR3 DNA reads as TGTGCCAGCAGTTCGGGACTAGTATCTAAAGAGACCCAGTACTTC. It specifies CASSSGLVSKETQYF.

The V gene is TRBV27, the J gene TRBJ2-3, with TRBD1 matching 7 bases. The CDR3 consists of 16 residues. J gave up 4 bases and V 6 bases, and 13 bases lay outside the gene matches. Germline CDR1 and CDR2: MNHEY and SMNVEV (reference sequence). CDR3 coding DNA: TGTGCCAGCAGCCTTAGACAGGGATTAGTGTCAGATACGCAGTATTTT. Translating gives CASSLRQGLVSDTQYF.

The chain is built from TRBV11-2 and TRBJ2-7; no reliable D call. This CDR3 spans 13 amino acids. Trimming took 0 bases from V and 6 from J, leaving 9 bases between them. Germline CDR1 reads SGHAT; CDR2 reads FQNNGV. In DNA, the CDR3 is TGTGCCAGCAGCTTAGAGACCTCGGGCGAGCAGTACTTC. This encodes CASSLETSGEQYF.

This clone is a singleton in its sample. The rearrangement links TRBV5-1 to TRBJ1-1, with D unclear. V lost 4 bases, J lost 6 bases, and 13 bases lay in between. The CDR3 is made up of 13 amino acids. Germline-derived CDR1 and CDR2 are SGHRS and YFSETQ. The CDR3 region is CASSLGGVSEAFF. In DNA form, the CDR3 reads TGCGCCAGCAGCCTCGGCGGGGTCTCTGAAGCTTTCTTT.

This chain connects TRBV28 to TRBJ1-3; D is undetermined. The CDR3 length is 15 residues. Germline-derived CDR1 and CDR2 are MDHEN and SYDVKM. V lost 2 bases and J 3 bases, leaving 11 bases between the germline ends. CDR3 nucleotides: TGTGCCAGCAGTTTAATGCGGAGTCTTGGAAACACCATATATTTT. This gives the protein CASSLMRSLGNTIYF.

The chain links TRBV5-1 to TRBJ1-5, with D maybe TRBD1 (6 bases). Per germline, CDR1 SGHRS and CDR2 YFSETQ. With 0 bases removed from V and 4 bases from J, the gap between germline ends came to 11 bases. The CDR3 sequence is 15 residues long. DNA of the CDR3: TGCGCCAGCAGCTTGGGGGACACTCGAAATCAGCCCCAGCATTTT. As protein: CASSLGDTRNQPQHF.

The chain employs TRBV14 and TRBJ2-1; TRBD1 is a possible D gene (5 bases). The V end lost 7 bases, the J end lost 0 bases, and 13 bases lay between the germline ends. Germline V gene data show CDR1 as SGHDN and CDR2 as FVKESK. The CDR3 contains 15 residues. CDR3 nucleotide sequence: TGTGCCAGCAAGGAGACAGCGAGCTCCTACAATGAGCAGTTCTTC. Translation: CASKETASSYNEQFF.